The source of this TCR beta chain is a study of post-analysis software for immune sequencing data. Regarding the study as a whole: Among a handful of TRBV segments more frequent in patients than controls were TRBV5-6, TRBV5-1 and TRBV20-1.

TCR beta cDNA libraries had unique molecular identifiers. MiXCR, applied by TCRdb to the PCR reads, yields one record per CDR3 protein. The sample has roughly 620,000 distinct CDR3 sequences, about 40% seen once. CDR1 and CDR2 (germline): MGHDK, SYGVNS. The CDR3 totals 13 residues. As for this clonotype: Its antigen is undetermined. A read error may produce the germline difference seen at one junction end.

V gene TRBV25-1 combines with J gene TRBJ2-7; 10 positions match TRBD2. The origin of this receptor is a girl between 10 and 17 years old with multiple sclerosis. Sequenced sample: blood. The CDR3 nucleotides are TGTACCAGCAGTGTGCTAGCGGGAGCCGAGCAGTACTTC. This sequence encodes CTSSVLAGAEQYF.